The 20 T cell receptor beta chains listed next were all sequenced from one sample in a study of blood T cells in healthy people across ages (dated by TCRdb to the mid-2010s). The library was produced with 5' RACE. The instrument was an Illumina HiSeq 2500. A second PCR of about 7 to 12 cycles was run with a J-beta primer mix and a sample-barcoded 5' primer. The raw public data were reprocessed by TCRdb itself: fastp quality trimming at Q25, MiXCR clonotype calling, in-frame beta chains only. Merged by CDR3 protein, the rows form single entries marked with the most common genes and DNA. The sample data list about 780,000 distinct CDR3 sequences, and more than 35% of these were observed just once. Jointly, the top ten make up around 18% of the sample. The sample taken for sequencing was blood. The receptors shown here come from a man older than 75 in good health.

The genes are TRBV12-3 or TRBV12-4 and TRBJ2-3; D ambiguous. CDR3 length: 13 amino acids. The germline V and J ends were trimmed by 7 bases and 0 bases, with 8 bases remaining between them. The DNA for the CDR3 is TGTGCCAGCAATACTCCAAGCACAGATACGCAGTATTTT. Its protein product is CASNTPSTDTQYF.

This chain connects TRBV12-3 or TRBV12-4 to TRBJ2-5; 9 nucleotides align to TRBD2. V was clipped by 5 bases and J by 9 bases; unmatched bases: 7. CDR3 size: 13 residues. The CDR3 sequence: CASSQSGGWAQYF. CDR3 bases: TGTGCCAGCAGTCAGAGCGGGGGGTGGGCCCAGTACTTC.

This clonotype appeared a few times. The chain uses TRBV9 and TRBJ2-1; D remains ambiguous. There are 15 residues in the CDR3. Germline assignment: CDR1 SGDLS and CDR2 YYNGEE. Trimming pared 0 bases from V and 1 base from J, leaving 8 bases between. The DNA for the CDR3 is TGTGCCAGCAGCGTAGATGGAGAGTCCTACAATGAGCAGTTCTTC. It translates to CASSVDGESYNEQFF.

This clonotype turned up a few times. The V gene is TRBV20-1, the J gene TRBJ1-6, with 7 positions matching TRBD1. The V segment lost 0 bases and the J segment 9 bases; nucleotides outside the gene matches: 5. Germline CDR1 and CDR2: DFQATT and SNEGSKA (reference sequence). The CDR3 loop spans 14 amino acids. In DNA, the CDR3 is TGCAGTGCTAGAGAACCGACAGGGTCTTCACCCCTCCACTTT. Translated, it gives CSAREPTGSSPLHF.

This clonotype was detected many times. The chain is built from TRBV7-2 and TRBJ1-2, with unresolved D. Deletions cut 2 bases from V and 8 bases from J, with 6 bases between. The CDR3 extends over 11 amino acids. Germline CDR1 SGHTA, CDR2 FQGNSA. The CDR3: CASSLIGGYTF. DNA for the CDR3: TGTGCCAGCAGCTTAATAGGCGGCTACACCTTC. Filled out from reference TRBV7-2 and TRBJ1-2, the complete variable domain reads GAGVSQSPSNKVTEKGKDVELRCDPISGHTALYWYRQSLGQGLEFLIYFQGNSAPDKSGLPSDRFSAERTGGSVSTLTIQRTQQEDSAVYLCASSLIGGYTFGSGTRLTVV.

V and J are TRBV18 and TRBJ2-7; no clear D gene. V was shortened by 6 bases and J by 7 bases, with 16 bases between the two germline ends. This CDR3 contains 13 residues. CDR1 is KGHSH and CDR2 is LQKENI in the germline V gene. CDR3 sequence reads: CASSPVLDNEQYF. The CDR3 nucleotides read TGTGCCAGCTCGCCGGTTCTTGACAATGAGCAGTACTTC.

This rearrangement joins TRBV20-1 to TRBJ1-5; TRBD1 might be the D (5 bases). CDR3 size: 15 residues. Germline V gives CDR1 DFQATT, CDR2 SNEGSKA (reference sequence). V dropped 6 bases and J dropped 4 bases, with 19 bases sitting between them. The CDR3 reads CSAQRAGSGNQPQHF. For the CDR3, the DNA is TGCAGTGCCCAAAGGGCAGGGTCGGGGAATCAGCCCCAGCATTTT.

This clonotype was counted between two and nine times. The gene calls are TRBV5-1 and TRBJ2-3, with D hard to call. Germline CDR1 SGHRS, CDR2 YFSETQ. The CDR3 sequence is 15 residues long. V dropped 2 bases and J dropped 4 bases, with 14 bases sitting between them. CDR3 sequence: CASSFSGTGSDTQYF. CDR3 nucleotide sequence: TGCGCCAGCAGCTTCTCCGGCACCGGCTCAGATACGCAGTATTTT.

CDR3 amino acids: CASSRERKPANYGYTF. The CDR3 region has the DNA TGTGCCAGCAGTCGAGAGCGCAAGCCAGCTAACTATGGCTACACCTTC. The rearrangement uses TRBV6-1 and TRBJ1-2; D is unclear. This CDR3 comprises 16 residues. Trimming stripped 5 bases from V and 0 bases from J, with 16 bases between. Germline V gene data show CDR1 as MNHNS and CDR2 as SASEGT.

V usage is TRBV5-1 and J usage is TRBJ2-2; TRBD2 agrees at 7 bases. Losses at the gene ends were 5 bases for V and 7 bases for J; bases not matched to a gene: 5. This CDR3 has 13 amino acids. In germline, CDR1 is SGHRS, CDR2 YFSETQ. The CDR3 region is CASRPGTNGELFF. In nucleotides, the CDR3 is TGCGCCAGCAGACCCGGGACTAACGGGGAGCTGTTTTTT.

In this sample, this clonotype turned up a few times. Possible read error: a much larger clone is one base away. The chain carries TRBV20-1 and TRBJ2-1, with 7 positions matching TRBD2. The end of the DNA fits TRBJ2-7 better, so the J call may be wrong. The CDR3 loop spans 15 amino acids. The germline V gene has CDR1 DFQATT and CDR2 SNEGSKA (reference sequence). This CDR3 is CSALAVFSSYNEQYF. Written as DNA, the CDR3 is TGCAGTGCCCTAGCGGTCTTCAGCTCCTACAATGAGCAGTACTTC.

This rearrangement joins TRBV30 to TRBJ1-4, with D uncertain. This CDR3 has 14 amino acids. The V and J ends lost 1 base and 6 bases respectively, with 12 bases between them. The germline gives CDR1 GTSNPN, CDR2 SVGIG (reference sequence). CDR3 sequence (DNA): TGTGCCTGGAGTGACAACGGAGGGTATGAAAAACTGTTTTTT. Amino acid sequence: CAWSDNGGYEKLFF.

This clonotype was seen more than once but under ten times. V is TRBV7-2 and J is TRBJ2-7; possibly TRBD1 or TRBD2 for D (6 bases each). Germline assignment: CDR1 SGHTA and CDR2 FQGNSA. CDR3 size: 13 residues. Trimming pared 7 bases from V and 4 bases from J, leaving 14 bases between. CDR3 sequence (DNA): TGTGCCAGCAACCATAGGGGGGAGTACGAGCAGTACTTC. Residues: CASNHRGEYEQYF. The whole variable domain, remainder taken from reference TRBV7-2 and TRBJ2-7, is GAGVSQSPSNKVTEKGKDVELRCDPISGHTALYWYRQSLGQGLEFLIYFQGNSAPDKSGLPSDRFSAERTGGSVSTLTIQRTQQEDSAVYLCASNHRGEYEQYFGPGTRLTVT.

The rearrangement uses TRBV11-2 and TRBJ2-4, with no clear D. Germline lookup yields CDR1 SGHAT and CDR2 FQNNGV. This CDR3 contains 14 residues. V lost 0 bases and J lost 7, with 10 bases in between. CDR3 in DNA: TGTGCCAGCAGCTTAGATCGAATGGATAACATTCAGTACTTC. Amino acid sequence: CASSLDRMDNIQYF.

The V and J genes are TRBV20-1 and TRBJ2-3, with 9 bases matching TRBD1. V gave up 3 bases and J gave up 1 base; unmatched junction bases: 11. Looked up from germline, CDR1 is DFQATT and CDR2 is SNEGSKA (reference sequence). There are 17 residues in the CDR3. The CDR3 loop is CSASLYGDRVGTDTQYF. The CDR3, as DNA: TGCAGTGCTAGTCTTTATGGGGACAGGGTGGGCACAGATACGCAGTATTTT.

The chain carries TRBV4-2 and TRBJ2-2; D remains unclear. This CDR3 region has 16 residues. Per the germline V gene, CDR1 is LGHNA and CDR2 is YNFKEQ. V was pared by 0 bases and J by 2 bases, with 10 bases between. The CDR3: CASSQDRATNTGELFF. In nucleotides, the CDR3 is TGTGCCAGCAGCCAAGATCGGGCCACTAACACCGGGGAGCTGTTTTTT.

This clonotype was counted between two and nine times. The chain combines TRBV5-1 with TRBJ2-5, with 11 bases aligning to TRBD1. V lost 7 bases and J lost 2; bases outside the gene matches: 1. The germline V gene encodes CDR1 SGHRS and CDR2 YFSETQ. This CDR3 has 13 amino acids. The CDR3: CASGQGAQETQYF. Written as DNA, the CDR3 is TGCGCCAGCGGACAGGGGGCTCAAGAGACCCAGTACTTC.

About this clonotype itself: This may be a read error, as it is one base from a much larger clone. The V gene is TRBV27, the J gene TRBJ2-1; 11 bases line up with TRBD2. Matching the DNA end better, TRBJ2-7 makes the J call doubtful. Germline V gene data show CDR1 as MNHEY and CDR2 as SMNVEV (reference sequence). The CDR3 loop spans 18 amino acids. CDR3 DNA: TGTGCCAGCAGTTCGCCCACTAGCGGGAGAATCCCCTACAATGAGCAGTACTTC. The encoded protein is CASSSPTSGRIPYNEQYF.

V is TRBV27 and J is TRBJ1-5, with D possibly TRBD1 on 5 matching bases. With 6 bases removed from V and 6 bases from J, the gap between germline ends came to 15 bases. In germline, CDR1 is MNHEY, CDR2 SMNVEV (reference sequence). There are 14 residues in the CDR3. The CDR3 bases are TGTGCCAGCAGCTCCGGGACTAGGAGTCAGCCCCAGCATTTT. Encoded protein: CASSSGTRSQPQHF.

This clonotype was picked up a small number of times. V usage is TRBV7-9 and J usage is TRBJ2-2, with TRBD1 matching 9 bases. There are 15 residues in the CDR3. With 5 bases clipped from V and 3 bases from J, the junction kept 4 bases outside the gene matches. The germline V gene has CDR1 SEHNR and CDR2 FQNEAQ (reference sequence). The CDR3 nucleotides read TGTGCCAGCAGCCTAAGGACAGGGGACACCGGGGAGCTGTTTTTT. Translated: CASSLRTGDTGELFF.